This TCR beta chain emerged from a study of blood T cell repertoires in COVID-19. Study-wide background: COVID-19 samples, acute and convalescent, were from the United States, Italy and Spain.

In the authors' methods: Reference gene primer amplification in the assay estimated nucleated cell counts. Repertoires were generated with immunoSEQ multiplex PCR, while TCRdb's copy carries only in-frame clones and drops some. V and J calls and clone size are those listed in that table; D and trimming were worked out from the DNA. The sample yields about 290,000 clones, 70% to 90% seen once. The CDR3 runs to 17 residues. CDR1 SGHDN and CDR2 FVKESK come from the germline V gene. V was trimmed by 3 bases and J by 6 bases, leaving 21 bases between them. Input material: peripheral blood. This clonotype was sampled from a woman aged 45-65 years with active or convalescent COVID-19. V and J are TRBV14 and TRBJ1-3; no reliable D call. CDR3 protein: CASSQTGGFATLNTIYF. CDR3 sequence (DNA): TGTGCCAGCAGCCAGACGGGCGGGTTCGCTACCTTAAACACCATATATTTT.